Listed below are T cell receptor beta chains from one sample, sequenced in a study of blood T cells in healthy people across ages. Via MiXCR, TCRdb re-called the 5' RACE reads, giving one row per CDR3 protein. The top ten clones hold around 11% of a sample with about 1.6 million distinct CDR3 sequences, about 31% of them seen once. Material for sequencing was blood. These receptors all come from a woman aged 25-40 years in good health. Both conserved end residues are part of each CDR3. D genes are given only for firm matches. For some rows the clone size is stated as once, few or many, or as a class when expanded; others skip it.

length | J | size | D | V | CDR3 | DNA
13 | TRBJ1-6 | NA | NA | TRBV28 | CASSLPTSSPLHF | TGTGCCAGCAGTTTACCGACCTCTTCACCCCTCCACTTT
15 | TRBJ1-1 | NA | TRBD1 | TRBV4-1 | CASSLETGGGTEAFF | TGCGCCAGCAGCCTAGAGACAGGGGGGGGCACTGAAGCTTTCTTT
14 | TRBJ2-3 | many | TRBD2 | TRBV5-1 | CASGAGGRTDTQYF | TGCGCCAGCGGAGCGGGAGGACGGACAGATACGCAGTATTTT
15 | TRBJ2-1 | few | NA | TRBV6-2/TRBV6-3 | CASSKQLSSYNEQFF | TGTGCCAGCAGTAAACAGCTGAGCTCCTACAATGAGCAGTTCTTC
14 | TRBJ2-1 | NA | NA | TRBV20-1 | CSAPNFLRYNEQFF | TGCAGTGCCCCGAACTTTCTCCGTTACAATGAGCAGTTCTTC
14 | TRBJ2-7 | few | NA | TRBV28 | CASRNPQGTGEQYF | TGTGCCAGCAGAAACCCCCAGGGGACTGGGGAGCAGTACTTC
14 | TRBJ2-7 | NA | TRBD1 | TRBV20-1 | CSAIRTGVRDEQYF | TGCAGTGCTATCCGGACAGGGGTGAGAGACGAGCAGTACTTC
14 | TRBJ2-3 | NA | NA | TRBV6-1 | CAKLGQANTDTQYF | TGTGCCAAGCTTGGGCAGGCTAACACAGATACGCAGTATTTT
19 | TRBJ1-3 | NA | NA | TRBV10-3 | CAISESIWSVSGSGNTIYF | TGTGCCATCAGTGAGTCGATATGGTCCGTTTCGGGGTCTGGAAACACCATATATTTT
15 | TRBJ2-3 | few | NA | TRBV5-1 | CASSAQELHTDTQYF | TGCGCCAGCAGCGCACAGGAGTTACACACAGATACGCAGTATTTT
16 | TRBJ2-7 | NA | TRBD1 | TRBV5-6 | CASNSTRDRGKYEQYF | TGTGCCAGCAACTCCACCAGGGACAGGGGAAAGTACGAGCAGTACTTC
15 | TRBJ2-1 | few | NA | TRBV4-1 | CASSLAGASFDEQFF | TGCGCCAGCAGCCTTGCCGGGGCCTCCTTTGATGAGCAGTTCTTC
12 | TRBJ2-7 | NA | NA | TRBV30 | CAWSHSSYEQYF | TGTGCCTGGAGTCACAGCTCCTACGAGCAGTACTTC
14 | TRBJ2-3 | few | TRBD1 | TRBV7-3 | CASSMGQWKDTQYF | TGTGCCAGCAGCATGGGACAGTGGAAAGATACGCAGTATTTT
16 | TRBJ2-1 | NA | TRBD2 | TRBV27 | CASSLSVTSGYNEQFF | TGTGCCAGCAGTTTATCTGTAACTAGCGGTTACAATGAGCAGTTCTTC
15 | TRBJ2-7 | many | TRBD2 | TRBV4-1 | CASSSFRAGGQTQYF | TGCGCCAGCAGCTCGTTTAGGGCGGGAGGACAGACGCAGTACTTC
15 | TRBJ2-1 | NA | NA | TRBV12-3/TRBV12-4 | CASSLAYSSYNEQFF | TGTGCCAGCAGTTTAGCCTACAGCTCCTACAATGAGCAGTTCTTC
18 | TRBJ1-5 | NA | NA | TRBV28 | CASRSPFRADKRNQPQHF | TGTGCCAGCAGATCCCCTTTCCGGGCCGATAAACGCAATCAGCCCCAGCATTTT
13 | TRBJ2-1 | NA | TRBD2 | TRBV19 | CASSIGGGSEQFF | TGTGCCAGTAGTATAGGGGGCGGGAGTGAGCAGTTCTTC
16 | TRBJ2-5 | once | NA | TRBV4-1 | CASSQDPPGAAQPQYF | TGCGCCAGCAGCCAAGATCCACCCGGGGCGGCTCAGCCCCAGTACTTC
14 | TRBJ2-1 | few | NA | TRBV15 | CATSRESSSGEQFF | TGTGCCACCAGCAGAGAATCCAGCTCTGGTGAGCAGTTCTTC
18 | TRBJ2-1 | NA | TRBD2 | TRBV7-8 | CASSLALFSGSPYNEQFF | TGTGCCAGCAGCTTAGCGCTATTCAGCGGGAGCCCCTACAATGAGCAGTTCTTC
18 | TRBJ1-5 | NA | NA | TRBV15 | CATSRGWGGNKANQPQHF | TGTGCCACCAGCAGAGGGTGGGGAGGAAACAAGGCAAATCAGCCCCAGCATTTT
18 | TRBJ2-3 | NA | TRBD2 | TRBV5-1 | CASSVTTGLAGGSGTQYF | TGCGCCAGCAGCGTCACCACCGGACTAGCGGGGGGAAGCGGTACGCAGTATTTT
14 | TRBJ2-3 | many | NA | TRBV7-2 | CASSPSGWADTQYF | TGTGCCAGCAGCCCCAGTGGGTGGGCAGATACGCAGTATTTT
17 | TRBJ1-4 | NA | NA | TRBV3-1 | CASSQNWHRREGEKLFF | TGTGCCAGCAGCCAGAATTGGCACAGGAGGGAAGGAGAAAAACTGTTTTTT
13 | TRBJ2-7 | few | TRBD1 | TRBV2 | CATTQGDSYEQYF | TGTGCCACCACCCAGGGGGACTCCTACGAGCAGTACTTC
15 | TRBJ1-2 | few | TRBD1 | TRBV5-1 | CASSLGDREIYGYTF | TGCGCCAGCAGCTTGGGGGACAGGGAAATCTATGGCTACACCTTC
14 | TRBJ2-1 | NA | NA | TRBV6-6 | CASSYSRAGNEQFF | TGTGCCAGCAGTTACTCGCGAGCCGGGAATGAGCAGTTCTTC
18 | TRBJ2-6 | NA | TRBD1 | TRBV5-6 | CASSLAAGTGEGANVLTF | TGTGCCAGCAGCTTAGCTGCCGGGACAGGGGAAGGGGCCAACGTCCTGACTTTC
14 | TRBJ2-3 | NA | NA | TRBV5-1 | CASNSGWATDTQYF | TGCGCCAGCAACTCGGGGTGGGCCACAGATACGCAGTATTTT
16 | TRBJ2-1 | many | TRBD2 | TRBV10-3 | CAISEASGSSYNEQFF | TGTGCCATCTCCGAGGCTAGCGGGAGCTCCTACAATGAGCAGTTCTTC
15 | TRBJ1-5 | NA | NA | TRBV6-1 | CATQTGGFGNQPQHF | TGTGCCACTCAAACGGGGGGATTTGGCAATCAGCCCCAGCATTTT
16 | TRBJ2-1 | few | TRBD2 | TRBV12-3/TRBV12-4 | CASSLGVSGAYNEQFF | TGTGCCAGCAGTTTAGGGGTTAGCGGGGCCTACAATGAGCAGTTCTTC
15 | TRBJ2-5 | NA | TRBD2 | TRBV3-1 | CASSQAGGPRETQYF | TGTGCCAGCAGTCAAGCGGGGGGGCCGCGAGAGACCCAGTACTTC
16 | TRBJ2-5 | many | TRBD2 | TRBV7-3 | CASSPEPRGVIGTQYF | TGTGCCAGCAGTCCGGAACCACGGGGGGTGATAGGGACCCAGTACTTC
12 | TRBJ1-5 | NA | NA | TRBV29-1 | CSVGQQNQPQHF | TGCAGCGTTGGGCAGCAAAATCAGCCCCAGCATTTT
15 | TRBJ1-6 | NA | NA | TRBV3-1 | CASSQGGQWNSPLHF | TGTGCCAGCAGCCAAGGAGGACAGTGGAATTCACCCCTCCACTTT
15 | TRBJ1-1 | NA | NA | TRBV9 | CASSVESNGGTEAFF | TGTGCCAGCAGCGTAGAGTCCAACGGAGGGACTGAAGCTTTCTTT
13 | TRBJ2-7 | few | NA | TRBV11-2 | CASSLEDGTFQYF | TGTGCCAGCAGCCTGGAGGACGGGACTTTCCAGTACTTC
15 | TRBJ1-2 | NA | NA | TRBV11-2 | CASSSKLSPDQGYTF | TGTGCCAGCAGCTCAAAACTCAGCCCGGACCAAGGCTACACCTTC
15 | TRBJ2-5 | few | NA | TRBV5-6 | CASSFPGGLQETQYF | TGTGCCAGCAGCTTCCCCGGAGGGCTCCAAGAGACCCAGTACTTC
16 | TRBJ1-4 | few | TRBD1 | TRBV15 | CTTSRDGQGAREKLFF | TGTACCACCAGCAGAGATGGCCAGGGGGCGCGGGAAAAACTGTTTTTT
14 | TRBJ2-7 | NA | TRBD2 | TRBV2 | CASAGLARSYEQYF | TGTGCCAGCGCGGGACTAGCGCGATCCTACGAGCAGTACTTC
15 | TRBJ2-3 | NA | TRBD2 | TRBV20-1 | CSARVQGGSGDTQYF | TGCAGTGCTAGAGTTCAAGGCGGGAGTGGAGATACGCAGTATTTT
14 | TRBJ2-3 | once | NA | TRBV5-4 | CASSLEVPADTQYF | TGTGCCAGCAGCTTGGAAGTTCCCGCAGATACGCAGTATTTT
17 | TRBJ2-3 | NA | NA | TRBV27 | CASSPPPTEFSTDTQYF | TGTGCCAGCAGTCCGCCCCCGACAGAATTTAGCACAGATACGCAGTATTTT
14 | TRBJ2-5 | NA | NA | TRBV27 | CASSLRVSEETQYF | TGTGCCAGCAGTTTACGAGTCAGTGAAGAGACCCAGTACTTC
16 | TRBJ2-1 | NA | NA | TRBV7-3 | CASSLRGLSRIDEQFF | TGTGCCAGCAGCTTAAGGGGCCTGTCTAGGATAGATGAGCAGTTCTTC